The entry below gives a single TCR beta chain sequence along with its context. Its antigen is currently not known. No base quality values were provided; no much bigger clone lies one nucleotide off. This entry belongs to a study of T-cell memory formation after mild COVID-19 (dated by TCRdb to the early 2020s). Broadly, across the study: Most TCR sequence clusters were specific to one of the two donors. In a couple of donors, T-cell clones that expanded and contracted after mild COVID-19 were tracked by sequencing TCRalpha and TCRbeta repertoires over time. The cohort comprised two young, previously healthy adult volunteers, one female and one male. What the study reported, not specific to this receptor: From day 15 to 85, contracting clones showed balanced CD4/CD8 phenotypes, whereas a second wave of clones that expanded from day 15 to 37 leaned towards CD4+. SARS-CoV-2 specificity of the second-wave clones peaking on day 37 was not confirmed. The study covered only two mild cases, and larger cohorts including severe cases with pre-infection samples were considered necessary. The detection of some responding clones in pre-infection memory suggests that pre-existing cross-reactive memory T cells joined the SARS-CoV-2 response. Contracting CD4+ clones were located mainly in the CM and EM memory subsets, whereas CD8+ clones were found to be enriched in EMRA.

Ficoll-Paque density gradient centrifugation was used to isolate PBMCs. From the cysteine up to the phenylalanine, the CDR3 has a length of 13 residues. CDR3 DNA only is kept here, 39 bases in frame from base 1. The germline V gene supplies CDR1 MNHEY and CDR2 SVGAGI. V lost 10 bases and J lost 6 bases, and the count of bases not matched to a germline gene is 7. Instrument on record: Illumina NovaSeq 6000. TCRalpha and TCRbeta cDNA libraries were built by 5'RACE with constant-segment primers, adding sample barcodes and unique molecular identifiers. RNA was extracted from every sample with Trizol reagent. Library amplification was performed in two PCR steps, and a second sample barcode and Illumina TruSeq adapters were introduced in the second step. Sequencing of libraries was performed on an Illumina NovaSeq with 2 x 150 bp paired-end reads. On the authors' methods: The reads were demultiplexed and collapsed into UMI-guided consensus sequences using migec v1.2.7. Using mixcr v2.1.11, UMI consensuses were aligned to TRA and TRB V and J templates and then assembled into clonotypes. Expanded or contracted clonotypes were those called significant by both edgeR and NoisET, with noise models trained on biological replicates. edgeR calls used a false discovery rate-adjusted p below 0.01 and a log2 fold-change threshold of 1. As an exploratory analysis of dynamics, max-normalized trajectories of the 1000 most abundant clonotypes were examined with PCA combined with hierarchical clustering. Separately sequenced CD4+ and CD8+ repertoires were used to assign the CD4 or CD8 phenotype of responding clones. TCRdb trimmed the raw reads at Q25, called clones with MiXCR and kept productive beta chains. Rows are combined by CDR3 protein, so each entry shows the most common genes and DNA. The authors' filters were not applied to this entry. For this sample there are about 190,000 distinct CDR3 sequences; about 16% appear just once. The top ten hold 2.4% of the sample.

The specimen sequenced was PBMCs or a T cell subset sorted from them (not recorded which). The rearrangement joined TRBV6-5 to TRBJ2-5; TRBD2 matches 11 bases in the middle. This clonotype originated in an adult woman who had mild COVID-19 (a few samples of this study predate the infection). The sample titles of this study are shuffled in the database, so cell type and time point are left out; the donor was told from shared clones. Here is the DNA: TGTGCCACACAGACTAGCGGGATAAAGACCCAGTACTTC. It specifies CATQTSGIKTQYF.